The source of this TCR beta chain is a study of CD8 T cells in Susac syndrome. Reverse transcription used roughly 0.5 to 1 ug RNA and random hexamers. The immunoSEQ assay covered 54 Vbeta and 13 Jbeta segments for CDR3. TCRdb processed the immunoSEQ multiplex PCR reads anew with MiXCR; each CDR3 protein has one entry. This table holds approximately 220,000 distinct CDR3 sequences, roughly nine tenths found once. The CDR3 is 14 residues long. Germline lookup yields CDR1 SQVTM and CDR2 ANQGSEA. V shed 4 bases and J shed 2 bases, with 12 bases lying between them. Included as multiple sclerosis controls were treatment-naive patients who had stable or active relapsing-remitting disease. TEMRA cells were enriched by FACS, while CD8+ and CD4+ T cells were obtained through a negative isolation that was performed magnetically.

This TCR was recovered from a human donor with multiple sclerosis. The sample consisted of CD8+ T cells from PBMCs. The rearrangement joins TRBV29-1 to TRBJ1-3; D may be TRBD1 (5 bases). CDR3 nucleotide sequence: TGCAGCGTTGCATTCGCAGGGACTGGAAACACCATATATTTT. As protein: CSVAFAGTGNTIYF.